This T cell receptor (beta chain) is drawn from a study of spatial heterogeneity in lung cancer. Study-level points and caveats: Intratumoral expanded alpha and beta TCR counts were found to track tumor mutation counts.

Time point given: sample taken at primary tumor resection. The sequenced material consisted of unsorted whole RNA from tumor, nontumor lung or frozen PBMC. This clonotype is termed medium-sized (0.01 to 0.1%). Antigen specificity is unknown. TCRdb re-called the 5' RACE reads through MiXCR, storing one row per CDR3 protein. The table includes approximately 9,700 distinct CDR3 sequences, 8% to 9.5% detected once. Germline V gene sequence: CDR1 LGHNA, CDR2 YSLEER. This CDR3 spans 15 amino acids. Deletions cut 0 bases from V and 0 bases from J, with 6 bases between. This specimen was lung tumor tissue, taken at surgery. The chain couples TRBV4-3 to TRBJ2-1; D is unclear. The source of this sequence is a female donor with early-stage non-small cell lung cancer. CDR3 bases: TGCGCCAGCAGCCAAGATGAGAGCTCCTACAATGAGCAGTTCTTC. This codes for CASSQDESSYNEQFF.